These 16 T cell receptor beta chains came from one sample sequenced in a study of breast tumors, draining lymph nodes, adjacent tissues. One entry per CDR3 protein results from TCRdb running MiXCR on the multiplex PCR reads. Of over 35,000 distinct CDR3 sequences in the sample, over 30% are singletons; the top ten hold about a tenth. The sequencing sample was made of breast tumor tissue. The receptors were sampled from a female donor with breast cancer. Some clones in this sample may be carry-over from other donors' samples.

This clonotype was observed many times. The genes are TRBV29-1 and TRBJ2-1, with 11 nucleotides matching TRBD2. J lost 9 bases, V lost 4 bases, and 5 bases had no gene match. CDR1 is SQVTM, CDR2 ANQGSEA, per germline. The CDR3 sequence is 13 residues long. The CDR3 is CSVALAGVTEQFF. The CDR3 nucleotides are TGCAGCGTTGCACTAGCGGGAGTGACTGAGCAGTTCTTC.

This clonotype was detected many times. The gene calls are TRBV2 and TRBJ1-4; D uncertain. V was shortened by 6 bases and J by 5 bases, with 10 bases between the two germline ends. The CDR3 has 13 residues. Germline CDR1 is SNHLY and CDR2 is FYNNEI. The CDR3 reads CASSRGRNEKLFF. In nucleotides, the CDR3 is TGTGCCAGCAGCCGCGGGAGAAATGAAAAACTGTTTTTT.

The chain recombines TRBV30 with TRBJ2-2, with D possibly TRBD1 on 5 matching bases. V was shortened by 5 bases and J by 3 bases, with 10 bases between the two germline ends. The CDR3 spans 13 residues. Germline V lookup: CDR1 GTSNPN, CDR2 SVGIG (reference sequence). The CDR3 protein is CAWDRSDTGELFF. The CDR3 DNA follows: TGTGCCTGGGACAGATCGGACACCGGGGAGCTGTTTTTT.

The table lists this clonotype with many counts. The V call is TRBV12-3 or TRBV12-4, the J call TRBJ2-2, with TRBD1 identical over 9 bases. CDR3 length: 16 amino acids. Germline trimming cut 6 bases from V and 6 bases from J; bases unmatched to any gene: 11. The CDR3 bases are TGTGCCAGCAGGCACTCACCGGGACAGGGTGCCGGGGAGCTGTTTTTT. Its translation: CASRHSPGQGAGELFF.

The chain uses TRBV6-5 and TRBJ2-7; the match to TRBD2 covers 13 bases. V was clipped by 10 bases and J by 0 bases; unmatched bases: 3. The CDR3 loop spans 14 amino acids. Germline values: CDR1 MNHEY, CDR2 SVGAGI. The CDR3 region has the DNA TGTGCCACCCGGACTAGCGGGAGCTCCTACGAGCAGTACTTC. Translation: CATRTSGSSYEQYF.

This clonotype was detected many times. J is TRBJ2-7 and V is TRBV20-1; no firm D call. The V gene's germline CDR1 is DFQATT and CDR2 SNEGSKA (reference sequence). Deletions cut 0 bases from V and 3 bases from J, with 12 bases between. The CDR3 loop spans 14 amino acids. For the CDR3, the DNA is TGCAGTGCTAGAGATGATGGGAAGGGCTACGAGCAGTACTTC. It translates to CSARDDGKGYEQYF.

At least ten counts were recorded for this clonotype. CDR3 loop: CSASKPWTDNEQFF. CDR3 bases: TGCAGTGCTAGTAAACCATGGACCGACAATGAGCAGTTCTTC. The chain combines TRBV20-1 with TRBJ2-1; D is undetermined. CDR3 size: 14 residues. Germline CDR1 reads DFQATT; CDR2 reads SNEGSKA (reference sequence). Trimming cost V 3 bases and J 5 bases, with 14 bases left between them.

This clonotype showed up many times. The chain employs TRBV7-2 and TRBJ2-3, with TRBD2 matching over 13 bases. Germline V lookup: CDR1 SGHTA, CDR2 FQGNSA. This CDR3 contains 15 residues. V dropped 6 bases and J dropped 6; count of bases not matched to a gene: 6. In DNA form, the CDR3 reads TGTGCCAGCAGACCGGGACTAGCGGGGCGGGATACGCAGTATTTT. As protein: CASRPGLAGRDTQYF.

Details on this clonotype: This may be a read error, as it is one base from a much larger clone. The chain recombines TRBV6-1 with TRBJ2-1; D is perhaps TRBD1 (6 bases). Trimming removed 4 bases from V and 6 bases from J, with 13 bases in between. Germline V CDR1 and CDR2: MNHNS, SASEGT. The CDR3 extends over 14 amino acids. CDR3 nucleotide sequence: TGTGCCAGCAGTGCGAACAGGGCGGCCAATGAGCAGTTCTTC. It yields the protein CASSANRAANEQFF.

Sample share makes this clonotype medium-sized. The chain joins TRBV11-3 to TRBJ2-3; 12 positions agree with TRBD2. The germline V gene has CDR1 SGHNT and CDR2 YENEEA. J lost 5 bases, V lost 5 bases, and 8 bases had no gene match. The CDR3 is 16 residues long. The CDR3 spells CASSQRTSGTVDTQYF. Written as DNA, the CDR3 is TGTGCCAGCAGCCAAAGGACTAGCGGGACGGTAGATACGCAGTATTTT.

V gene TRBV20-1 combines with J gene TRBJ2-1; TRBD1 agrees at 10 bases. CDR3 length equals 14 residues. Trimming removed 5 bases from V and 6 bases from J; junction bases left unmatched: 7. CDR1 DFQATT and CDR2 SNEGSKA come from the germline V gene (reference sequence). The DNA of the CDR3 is TGCAGTGCTTCAGGACAGGGGGAGATCAATGAGCAGTTCTTC. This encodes CSASGQGEINEQFF.

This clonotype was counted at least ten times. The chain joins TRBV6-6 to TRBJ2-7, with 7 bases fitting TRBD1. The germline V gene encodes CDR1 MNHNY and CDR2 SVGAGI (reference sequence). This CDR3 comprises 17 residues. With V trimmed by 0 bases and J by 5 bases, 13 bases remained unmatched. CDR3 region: CASSYSVFETGLNEQYF. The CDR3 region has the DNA TGTGCCAGCAGTTACTCCGTGTTCGAGACAGGGTTAAACGAGCAGTACTTC.

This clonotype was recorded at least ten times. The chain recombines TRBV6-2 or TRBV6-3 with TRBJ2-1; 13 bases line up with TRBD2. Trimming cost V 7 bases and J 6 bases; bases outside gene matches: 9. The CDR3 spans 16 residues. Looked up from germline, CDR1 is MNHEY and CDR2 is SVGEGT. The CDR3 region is CASTDPLAGGRNEQFF. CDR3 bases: TGTGCCAGCACCGATCCACTAGCGGGAGGGCGCAATGAGCAGTTCTTC.

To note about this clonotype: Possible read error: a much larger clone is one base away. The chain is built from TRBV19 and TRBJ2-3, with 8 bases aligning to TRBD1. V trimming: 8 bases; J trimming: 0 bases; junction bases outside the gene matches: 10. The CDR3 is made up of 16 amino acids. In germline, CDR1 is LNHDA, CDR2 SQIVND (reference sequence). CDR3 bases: TGTGCCAGTGGTACTAGGACAGGGCCTAGCACAGATACGCAGTATTTT. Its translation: CASGTRTGPSTDTQYF.

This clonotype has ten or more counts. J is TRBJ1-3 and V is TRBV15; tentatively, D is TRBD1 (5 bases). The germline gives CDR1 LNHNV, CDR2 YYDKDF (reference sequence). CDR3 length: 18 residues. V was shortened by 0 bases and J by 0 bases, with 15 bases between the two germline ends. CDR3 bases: TGTGCCACCAGCAGAGAGGATTGGGACGCGAGCTCTGGAAACACCATATATTTT. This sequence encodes CATSREDWDASSGNTIYF.

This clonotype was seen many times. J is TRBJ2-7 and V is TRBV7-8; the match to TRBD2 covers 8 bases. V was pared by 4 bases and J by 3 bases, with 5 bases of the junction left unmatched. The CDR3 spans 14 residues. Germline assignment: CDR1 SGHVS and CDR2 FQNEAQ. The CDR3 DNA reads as TGTGCCAGCAGCTCGACTAGCGACCTCTACGAGCAGTACTTC. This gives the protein CASSSTSDLYEQYF.